This T cell receptor (beta chain) originates from a study of blood T cell repertoires in COVID-19 (dated by TCRdb to 2020 to 2021). Regarding the study in general: Collaborator samples came from the United States, Italy and Spain and covered acute and convalescent phases of COVID-19. The prospective study material was composed of cDNA or gDNA derived from T cells, B-cell-depleted T cells, or PBMCs. Subjects who had been exposed to COVID-19, were actively infected with it, or had recovered from it provided the deeply sampled blood TCRbeta repertoires that made up the dataset. The repertoires were made available in a free public database intended to serve as a resource for research on the immune response to SARS-CoV-2. The samples were drawn from two sources: the first 160 participants of the ongoing ImmuneRACE study, and over 1,000 subjects contributed by 6 global collaborators. The sample metadata nearly always contained a de-identified subject ID, COVID-19 status, age in years and sex. Where HLA class I and class II types were available, the types were taken from metadata supplied by the sample provider, not from assay-based typing.

The immunoSEQ Assay, a bias-controlled multiplex PCR, was used to amplify TCRbeta CDR3 regions from genomic DNA. In the authors' own workflow: Nucleated cell counts per sample were estimated from amplification of reference gene primers within the assay. Sequence reads were collapsed and filtered to measure the absolute abundance of every unique TCRbeta CDR3 rearrangement. For each sample, productive Simpson clonality was calculated as the square root of Simpson's diversity index over productive rearrangements. TCRdb's version of the immuneACCESS table is confined to in-frame rearrangements and falls short of the full clone set. An unresolved V gene accounts for under half of the shortfall where checked; the remainder is of unknown origin. V, J and clone size are taken as reported in that table, and D and trimming were inferred from the DNA itself. The sample includes about 120,000 clones, with about four fifths observed a single time. The ten largest clones take up 9% to 14% of the sample.

General study outcomes and caveats: The amount of clinical and demographic metadata varied by source and participant and was provided uncurated.

Points on this clone: Its antigen has not been determined. Base qualities are not at hand, and no much larger clone is one base apart.

The collaborating institutions used their own protocols to collect whole blood in K2EDTA tubes. For TCRbeta analysis, collaborators shipped samples as frozen whole blood, isolated PBMCs, or DNA extracted from either of those sample types. Based on the germline V gene (reference sequence), the CDR1 and CDR2 sequences are SEHNR and FQNEAQ. V lost 1 base and J lost 0 bases; the stretch between them is 6 bases long. Including cysteine and phenylalanine, the CDR3 has 15 amino acids. The entry retains the CDR3 DNA only, 45 bases that are in frame from base 1. This receptor was taken from a human donor in a cohort sampled during active COVID-19. The chain joins TRBV7-9 to TRBJ1-4; the D gene cannot be resolved reliably. The sample comprised peripheral blood. The CDR3: CASSLGHPTNEKLFF. DNA sequence: TGTGCCAGCAGCTTAGGACACCCAACTAATGAAAAACTGTTTTTT.